A selection of T cell receptor beta chains follows, all from one sample in a study of blood T cell repertoires in COVID-19. Only in-frame clones appear in the TCRdb table, and some are missing; sequencing was by immunoSEQ multiplex PCR. The sample consists of fewer than 95,000 clones, 70% to 85% of them appearing once. The sequencing sample was made of peripheral blood. These receptors all come from a human donor in a cohort sampled during active COVID-19. Both conserved end residues are part of each CDR3. Fields, in order: CDR3 protein, CDR3 DNA, clone size, D gene, V gene, J gene. The D gene is left open where the match is weak. Clone sizes are given selectively: once, few, many, or a class where the clone is expanded.

cdr3_aa: CASTRTGTGEQYF; cdr3_nt: TGTGCCAGCACCAGGACAGGGACGGGGGAGCAGTACTTC; clone_size: .; d_call: TRBD1; v_call: TRBV2; j_call: TRBJ2-7
cdr3_aa: CASSSTSGGAGGTDTQYF; cdr3_nt: TGTGCCAGCAGCTCGACTAGCGGGGGGGCCGGTGGCACAGATACGCAGTATTTT; clone_size: .; d_call: TRBD2; v_call: TRBV7-2; j_call: TRBJ2-3
cdr3_aa: CSATSYEQFF; cdr3_nt: TGCAGTGCTACGTCCTATGAGCAGTTCTTC; clone_size: .; d_call: .; v_call: TRBV20-1; j_call: TRBJ2-1
cdr3_aa: CASSLGGGSSYEQYF; cdr3_nt: TGTGCCAGCAGCTTAGGGGGGGGAAGCTCCTACGAGCAGTACTTC; clone_size: .; d_call: TRBD2; v_call: TRBV7-2; j_call: TRBJ2-7
cdr3_aa: CASPKGGGGINEQYF; cdr3_nt: TGTGCCAGCCCTAAGGGGGGCGGGGGGATAAACGAGCAGTACTTC; clone_size: .; d_call: TRBD2; v_call: TRBV6-5; j_call: TRBJ2-7
cdr3_aa: CASSPGLAGRWEQYF; cdr3_nt: TGTGCCAGCTCACCCGGACTAGCGGGGCGGTGGGAGCAGTACTTC; clone_size: once; d_call: TRBD2; v_call: TRBV18; j_call: TRBJ2-7
cdr3_aa: CASGFSGGTDTQYF; cdr3_nt: TGTGCCAGCGGGTTTAGCGGGGGGACAGATACGCAGTATTTT; clone_size: .; d_call: TRBD2; v_call: TRBV27; j_call: TRBJ2-3
cdr3_aa: CASSNRGRSPLHF; cdr3_nt: TGTGCCAGCAGCAACAGGGGAAGGTCACCCCTCCACTTT; clone_size: .; d_call: TRBD1; v_call: TRBV7-2; j_call: TRBJ1-6
cdr3_aa: CASSPRNRVLGGYTF; cdr3_nt: TGCGCCAGCAGTCCCAGAAACAGGGTTCTGGGTGGCTACACCTTC; clone_size: .; d_call: .; v_call: TRBV23-1; j_call: TRBJ1-2
cdr3_aa: CASSPGQGGYNEQFF; cdr3_nt: TGCGCCAGCAGCCCGGGACAGGGCGGCTACAATGAGCAGTTCTTC; clone_size: .; d_call: TRBD1; v_call: TRBV5-1; j_call: TRBJ2-1
cdr3_aa: CASSYSGQGDTEAFF; cdr3_nt: TGTGCCAGCAGTTACTCGGGACAGGGAGACACTGAAGCTTTCTTT; clone_size: once; d_call: TRBD1; v_call: TRBV6-5; j_call: TRBJ1-1
cdr3_aa: CAWMGTGGSQETQYF; cdr3_nt: TGTGCCTGGATGGGGACAGGGGGAAGTCAAGAGACCCAGTACTTC; clone_size: .; d_call: TRBD1; v_call: TRBV30; j_call: TRBJ2-5
cdr3_aa: CASSPNSNYGYTF; cdr3_nt: TGTGCCAGCTCACCAAACAGTAACTATGGCTACACCTTC; clone_size: .; d_call: .; v_call: TRBV18; j_call: TRBJ1-2
cdr3_aa: CATKTSGGPYTQYF; cdr3_nt: TGCGCCACCAAGACTAGCGGGGGGCCATATACGCAGTATTTT; clone_size: .; d_call: TRBD2; v_call: TRBV10-2; j_call: TRBJ2-3
cdr3_aa: CASSLDHTDTQYF; cdr3_nt: TGTGCCAGCAGCTTAGACCACACAGATACGCAGTATTTT; clone_size: once; d_call: .; v_call: TRBV11-2; j_call: TRBJ2-3
cdr3_aa: CASSPGQVYMNTEAFF; cdr3_nt: TGCGCCAGCAGCCCGGGACAGGTTTACATGAACACTGAAGCTTTCTTT; clone_size: .; d_call: TRBD1; v_call: TRBV5-1; j_call: TRBJ1-1
cdr3_aa: CASSPLWSTTDTQYF; cdr3_nt: TGTGCCAGCTCACCACTTTGGAGTACCACAGATACGCAGTATTTT; clone_size: .; d_call: .; v_call: TRBV18; j_call: TRBJ2-3
cdr3_aa: CASSLLAGSTDTQYF; cdr3_nt: TGTGCCAGCAGCCTCCTAGCGGGGAGCACAGATACGCAGTATTTT; clone_size: .; d_call: TRBD2; v_call: TRBV3-1/TRBV3-2; j_call: TRBJ2-3
cdr3_aa: CASGRTEGNSPLHF; cdr3_nt: TGTGCCAGCGGACGGACAGAGGGGAATTCACCCCTCCACTTT; clone_size: .; d_call: .; v_call: TRBV9; j_call: TRBJ1-6
cdr3_aa: CASSRQGVSYEQYF; cdr3_nt: TGTGCCAGCAGTCGACAGGGGGTATCCTACGAGCAGTACTTC; clone_size: few; d_call: TRBD1; v_call: TRBV28; j_call: TRBJ2-7
cdr3_aa: CASSYSGQGASTEAFF; cdr3_nt: TGTGCCAGCAGTTACTCGGGACAGGGGGCGAGCACTGAAGCTTTCTTT; clone_size: .; d_call: TRBD1; v_call: TRBV6-5; j_call: TRBJ1-1
cdr3_aa: CASRTGRATNEKLFF; cdr3_nt: TGTGCTAGCCGAACAGGGAGGGCAACTAATGAAAAACTGTTTTTT; clone_size: .; d_call: .; v_call: TRBV12-5; j_call: TRBJ1-4
cdr3_aa: CASSSSLISYNEQFF; cdr3_nt: TGTGCCAGCAGTTCCAGTCTTATCTCCTACAATGAGCAGTTCTTC; clone_size: .; d_call: .; v_call: TRBV6-5; j_call: TRBJ2-1
cdr3_aa: CASSYLGQGNQPQHF; cdr3_nt: TGTGCCAGCAGTTACTTGGGACAGGGTAATCAGCCCCAGCATTTT; clone_size: .; d_call: TRBD1; v_call: TRBV6-6; j_call: TRBJ1-5
cdr3_aa: CASSVLENTGEQYF; cdr3_nt: TGTGCCAGCAGCGTTTTGGAGAACACGGGGGAGCAGTACTTC; clone_size: .; d_call: .; v_call: TRBV9; j_call: TRBJ2-7
cdr3_aa: CASSLGTGEIF; cdr3_nt: TGTGCCAGCAGCTTAGGGACAGGGGAAATCTTC; clone_size: .; d_call: TRBD1; v_call: TRBV7-9; j_call: TRBJ2-1
cdr3_aa: CASSYITGANVLTF; cdr3_nt: TGTGCCAGCAGTTACATAACTGGGGCCAACGTCCTGACTTTC; clone_size: .; d_call: .; v_call: TRBV6-5; j_call: TRBJ2-6
cdr3_aa: CASINADSRSGGYTF; cdr3_nt: TGTGCCAGTATTAACGCGGACAGCAGGAGCGGTGGCTACACCTTC; clone_size: .; d_call: .; v_call: TRBV19; j_call: TRBJ1-2
cdr3_aa: CASSSLQGAGEAFF; cdr3_nt: TGTGCCAGCTCATCATTGCAGGGGGCTGGTGAAGCTTTCTTT; clone_size: .; d_call: TRBD1; v_call: TRBV18; j_call: TRBJ1-1
cdr3_aa: CASRTGGLAGGRDTQYF; cdr3_nt: TGTGCCAGCAGAACTGGGGGACTAGCGGGGGGCAGGGATACGCAGTATTTT; clone_size: .; d_call: TRBD2; v_call: TRBV5-4; j_call: TRBJ2-3
cdr3_aa: CSASTQLGHQVATNEKLFF; cdr3_nt: TGCAGTGCTAGTACCCAATTGGGACACCAAGTTGCAACTAATGAAAAACTGTTTTTT; clone_size: once; d_call: .; v_call: TRBV20-1; j_call: TRBJ1-4
cdr3_aa: CASSPAKNIQYF; cdr3_nt: TGTGCCAGCAGTCCTGCCAAAAACATTCAGTACTTC; clone_size: .; d_call: .; v_call: TRBV6-6; j_call: TRBJ2-4
cdr3_aa: CASGWIQRNTEAFF; cdr3_nt: TGTGCTAGTGGTTGGATACAGAGGAACACTGAAGCTTTCTTT; clone_size: .; d_call: .; v_call: TRBV12-5; j_call: TRBJ1-1
cdr3_aa: CSVEGGTGSYGYTF; cdr3_nt: TGCAGCGTTGAAGGTGGGACAGGATCCTATGGCTACACCTTC; clone_size: .; d_call: TRBD1; v_call: TRBV29-1; j_call: TRBJ1-2
cdr3_aa: CASSQARGRQETQYF; cdr3_nt: TGTGCCAGCAGCCAGGCGAGGGGGCGTCAAGAGACCCAGTACTTC; clone_size: once; d_call: TRBD1; v_call: TRBV3-1/TRBV3-2; j_call: TRBJ2-5
cdr3_aa: CASSYNRVSDTQYF; cdr3_nt: TGTGCCAGCAGCTATAACAGGGTGTCAGATACGCAGTATTTT; clone_size: .; d_call: .; v_call: TRBV11-2; j_call: TRBJ2-3
cdr3_aa: CASSFQNNEQFF; cdr3_nt: TGTGCCAGCAGCTTTCAGAACAATGAGCAGTTCTTC; clone_size: .; d_call: .; v_call: TRBV7-9; j_call: TRBJ2-1
cdr3_aa: CASGLVLNPLYYNEQFF; cdr3_nt: TGTGCTAGTGGTTTGGTACTGAACCCCCTATACTACAATGAGCAGTTCTTC; clone_size: once; d_call: .; v_call: TRBV12-5; j_call: TRBJ2-1
cdr3_aa: CASSFAGRGSNEKLFF; cdr3_nt: TGTGCCAGCAGCTTTGCGGGAAGGGGATCTAATGAAAAACTGTTTTTT; clone_size: .; d_call: .; v_call: TRBV13; j_call: TRBJ1-4
cdr3_aa: CASSLVSGRSDEQYF; cdr3_nt: TGTGCCAGCAGCTTGGTCAGCGGGCGGTCGGACGAGCAGTACTTC; clone_size: .; d_call: .; v_call: TRBV5-4; j_call: TRBJ2-7
cdr3_aa: CASSQEGDGYTF; cdr3_nt: TGTGCCAGCAGCCAAGAAGGGGATGGCTACACCTTC; clone_size: .; d_call: .; v_call: TRBV3-1/TRBV3-2; j_call: TRBJ1-2
cdr3_aa: CASSRLSPRVGEPTDTQYF; cdr3_nt: TGCGCCAGCAGCCGTCTGAGCCCCAGGGTAGGCGAACCCACAGATACGCAGTATTTT; clone_size: .; d_call: .; v_call: TRBV4-1; j_call: TRBJ2-3
cdr3_aa: CASSFSGGNTGELFF; cdr3_nt: TGTGCCAGCAGCTTTTCTGGGGGCAACACCGGGGAGCTGTTTTTT; clone_size: .; d_call: .; v_call: TRBV11-1; j_call: TRBJ2-2
cdr3_aa: CASSRQGAYEQFF; cdr3_nt: TGTGCCAGCAGCCGACAGGGGGCGTATGAGCAGTTCTTC; clone_size: few; d_call: TRBD1; v_call: TRBV3-1/TRBV3-2; j_call: TRBJ2-1
cdr3_aa: CASSINRAQPQHF; cdr3_nt: TGTGCCAGCAGCATTAACAGGGCTCAGCCCCAGCATTTT; clone_size: few; d_call: .; v_call: TRBV28; j_call: TRBJ1-5
cdr3_aa: CASSLFGQGNTEAFF; cdr3_nt: TGTGCCAGTAGTCTTTTCGGACAGGGGAACACTGAAGCTTTCTTT; clone_size: .; d_call: TRBD1; v_call: TRBV19; j_call: TRBJ1-1
cdr3_aa: CASSLAQVLRNGYTF; cdr3_nt: TGTGCCAGCAGCTTAGCCCAAGTTCTTAGAAATGGCTACACCTTC; clone_size: .; d_call: .; v_call: TRBV7-8; j_call: TRBJ1-2
cdr3_aa: CASSENGGRTGELFF; cdr3_nt: TGTGCCAGCAGTGAGAATGGCGGCCGGACCGGGGAGCTGTTTTTT; clone_size: .; d_call: .; v_call: TRBV2; j_call: TRBJ2-2
cdr3_aa: CASSFVGTDTQYF; cdr3_nt: TGTGCCAGCAGCTTCGTAGGCACAGATACGCAGTATTTT; clone_size: once; d_call: .; v_call: TRBV5-8; j_call: TRBJ2-3
cdr3_aa: CSAKRAGEQYF; cdr3_nt: TGCAGTGCCAAACGAGCGGGGGAGCAGTACTTC; clone_size: .; d_call: TRBD2; v_call: TRBV20-1; j_call: TRBJ2-7
cdr3_aa: CASSAEANTEAFF; cdr3_nt: TGTGCCAGCAGTGCGGAGGCGAACACTGAAGCTTTCTTT; clone_size: .; d_call: .; v_call: TRBV2; j_call: TRBJ1-1
cdr3_aa: CATSRGQDYEQYF; cdr3_nt: TGTGCCACCAGCAGGGGACAGGACTACGAGCAGTACTTC; clone_size: .; d_call: TRBD1; v_call: TRBV15; j_call: TRBJ2-7
cdr3_aa: CSADRVNEQFF; cdr3_nt: TGCAGTGCTGACAGGGTCAATGAGCAGTTCTTC; clone_size: .; d_call: TRBD1; v_call: TRBV20-1; j_call: TRBJ2-1
cdr3_aa: CASSAAAGGPYNEQFF; cdr3_nt: TGTGCCAGCAGTGCGGCAGCGGGGGGACCCTACAATGAGCAGTTCTTC; clone_size: once; d_call: TRBD2; v_call: TRBV6-1; j_call: TRBJ2-1
cdr3_aa: CASSFTGSYEQYF; cdr3_nt: TGTGCCAGCAGCTTCACGGGCTCCTACGAGCAGTACTTC; clone_size: .; d_call: .; v_call: TRBV5-6; j_call: TRBJ2-7
cdr3_aa: CSVEGQITGELFF; cdr3_nt: TGCAGCGTCGAGGGACAGATCACCGGGGAGCTGTTTTTT; clone_size: .; d_call: TRBD1; v_call: TRBV29-1; j_call: TRBJ2-2